The sequence of this TCR beta chain was determined in a study of post-analysis software for immune sequencing data. Findings of the study overall: Versus controls, multiple sclerosis patients showed significantly lower diversity (normalized Chao1). With F measure, samples from one preparation batch clustered together strongly. Higher frequency in patients than in controls was seen for about five TRBV segments, with TRBV5-6, TRBV5-1 and TRBV20-1 among them.

The TCR beta cDNA libraries carried unique molecular identifiers. Input of about 0.95 to 11 million T cells yielded roughly 0.5 million cDNA molecules. TCRdb independently ran MiXCR on the PCR reads; one entry per CDR3 protein. Among fewer than 850,000 distinct CDR3 sequences listed, roughly 29% were seen once. A note on this clonotype: Its antigen is as yet unknown.

Germline CDR1 and CDR2: KGHDR and SFDVKD. J was trimmed by 9 bases and V by 6 bases; bases with no gene match: 18. The CDR3 runs 17 residues. The receptor's source is a girl aged 5-17 years with multiple sclerosis. The sample comprised blood. The V and J genes are TRBV24-1 and TRBJ2-3; 9 bases line up with TRBD2. This CDR3 reads CATSPGTSRQTSGTQYF. DNA for the CDR3: TGTGCCACCAGTCCGGGGACTAGCCGCCAAACATCCGGAACGCAGTATTTT.